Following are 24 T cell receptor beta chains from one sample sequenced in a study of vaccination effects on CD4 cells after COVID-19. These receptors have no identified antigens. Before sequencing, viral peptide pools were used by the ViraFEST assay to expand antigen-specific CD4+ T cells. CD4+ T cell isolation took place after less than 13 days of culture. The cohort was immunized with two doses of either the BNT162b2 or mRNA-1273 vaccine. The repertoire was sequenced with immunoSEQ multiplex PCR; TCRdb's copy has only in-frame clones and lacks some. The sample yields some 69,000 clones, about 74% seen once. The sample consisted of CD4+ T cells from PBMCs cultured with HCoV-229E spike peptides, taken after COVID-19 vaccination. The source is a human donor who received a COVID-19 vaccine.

Here the CDR3 reads CASSPGQGVGTQYF. CDR3 DNA sequence: TGTGCCAGCAGCCCGGGACAGGGGGTCGGGACCCAGTACTTC. The chain is built from TRBV13 and TRBJ2-5; 11 positions agree with TRBD1. The V segment lost 5 bases and the J segment 7 bases; nucleotides outside the gene matches: 6. The CDR3 extends over 14 amino acids. The germline gives CDR1 PRHDT, CDR2 FYEKMQ (reference sequence).

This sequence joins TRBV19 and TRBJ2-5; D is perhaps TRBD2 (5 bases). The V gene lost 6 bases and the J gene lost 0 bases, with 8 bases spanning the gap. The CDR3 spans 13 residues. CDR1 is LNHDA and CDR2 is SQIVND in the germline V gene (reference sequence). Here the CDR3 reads CASRKEDQETQYF. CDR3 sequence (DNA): TGTGCCAGTAGAAAGGAGGACCAAGAGACCCAGTACTTC.

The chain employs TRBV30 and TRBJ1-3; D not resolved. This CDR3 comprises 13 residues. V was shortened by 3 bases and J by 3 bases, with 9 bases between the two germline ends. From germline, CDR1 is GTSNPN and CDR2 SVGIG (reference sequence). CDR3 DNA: TGTGCCTGGAGCGCTTCTTATGGAAACACCATATATTTT. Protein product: CAWSASYGNTIYF.

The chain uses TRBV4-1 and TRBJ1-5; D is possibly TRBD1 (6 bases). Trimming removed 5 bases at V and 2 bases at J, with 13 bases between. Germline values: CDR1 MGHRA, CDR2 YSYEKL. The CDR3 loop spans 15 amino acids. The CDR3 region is CASSSTHRGNQPQHF. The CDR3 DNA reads TGCGCCAGCAGCTCTACTCACAGGGGCAATCAGCCCCAGCATTTT.

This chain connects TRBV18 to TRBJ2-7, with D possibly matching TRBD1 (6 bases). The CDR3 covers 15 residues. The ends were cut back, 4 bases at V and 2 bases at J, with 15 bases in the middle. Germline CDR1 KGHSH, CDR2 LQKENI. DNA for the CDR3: TGTGCCAGCTCACAAAGAACAGGGAACCCCTACGAGCAGTACGTC. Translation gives CASSQRTGNPYEQYV.

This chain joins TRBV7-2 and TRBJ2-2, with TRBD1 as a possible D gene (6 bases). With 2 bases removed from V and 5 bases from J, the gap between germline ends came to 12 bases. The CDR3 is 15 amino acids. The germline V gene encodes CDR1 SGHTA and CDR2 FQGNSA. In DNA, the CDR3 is TGTGCCAGCAGCTTAATTGGGGGCGGAACCGGGGAGCTGTTTTTT. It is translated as CASSLIGGGTGELFF.

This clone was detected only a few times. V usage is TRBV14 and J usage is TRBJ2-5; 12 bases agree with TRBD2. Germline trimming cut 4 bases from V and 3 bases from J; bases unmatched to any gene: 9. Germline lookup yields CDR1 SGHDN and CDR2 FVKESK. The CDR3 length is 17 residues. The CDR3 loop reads CASSLRSWTSGKETQYF. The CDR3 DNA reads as TGTGCCAGCAGCCTTAGGTCATGGACTAGCGGGAAAGAGACCCAGTACTTC.

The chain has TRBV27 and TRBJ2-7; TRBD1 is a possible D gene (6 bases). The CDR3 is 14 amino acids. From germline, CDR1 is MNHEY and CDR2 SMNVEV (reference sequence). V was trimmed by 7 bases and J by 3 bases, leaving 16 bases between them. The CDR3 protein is CASKRQDSSYEQYV. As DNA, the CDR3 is TGTGCCAGCAAAAGACAGGACTCAAGCTACGAGCAGTACGTC.

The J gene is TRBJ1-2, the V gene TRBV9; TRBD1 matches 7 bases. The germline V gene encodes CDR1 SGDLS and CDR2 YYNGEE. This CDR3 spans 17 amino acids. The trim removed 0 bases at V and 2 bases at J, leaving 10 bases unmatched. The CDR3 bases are TGTGCCAGCAGCGTAGGCCCGACAGGGATATTGAACTATGGCTACACCTTC. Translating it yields CASSVGPTGILNYGYTF.

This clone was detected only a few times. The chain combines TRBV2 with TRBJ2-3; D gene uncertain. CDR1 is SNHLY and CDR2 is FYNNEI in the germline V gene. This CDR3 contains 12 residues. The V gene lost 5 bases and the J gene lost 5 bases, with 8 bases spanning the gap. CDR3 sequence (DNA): TGTGCCAGCAGTAAGACGAGAGATACGCAGTATTTT. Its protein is CASSKTRDTQYF.

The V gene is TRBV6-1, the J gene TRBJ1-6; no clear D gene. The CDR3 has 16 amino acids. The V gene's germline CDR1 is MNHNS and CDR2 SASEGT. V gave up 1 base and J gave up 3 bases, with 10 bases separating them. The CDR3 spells CASSEVRLDYNSPLHF. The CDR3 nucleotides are TGTGCCAGCAGTGAAGTCAGGTTAGACTATAATTCACCCCTCCACTTT.

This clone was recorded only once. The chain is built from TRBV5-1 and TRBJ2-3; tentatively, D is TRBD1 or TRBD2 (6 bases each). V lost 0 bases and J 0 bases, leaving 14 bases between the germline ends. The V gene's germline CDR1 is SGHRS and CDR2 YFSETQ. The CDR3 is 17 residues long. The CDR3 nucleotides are TGCGCCAGCAGCTTGGCCAGAGGGGGGCTTAGCACAGATACGCAGTATTTT. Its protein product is CASSLARGGLSTDTQYF.

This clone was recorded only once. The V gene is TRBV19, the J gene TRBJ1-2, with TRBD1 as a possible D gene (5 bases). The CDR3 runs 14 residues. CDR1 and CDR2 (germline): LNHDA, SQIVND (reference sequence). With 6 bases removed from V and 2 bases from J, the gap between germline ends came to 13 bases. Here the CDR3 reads CASRVGHLNYGYTF. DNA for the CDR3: TGTGCCAGTAGAGTCGGACACCTAAACTATGGCTACACCTTC.

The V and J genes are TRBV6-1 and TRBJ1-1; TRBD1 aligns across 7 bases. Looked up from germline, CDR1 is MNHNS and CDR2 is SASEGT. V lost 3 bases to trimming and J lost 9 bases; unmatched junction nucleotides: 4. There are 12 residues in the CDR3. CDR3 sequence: CASSDGTDKAFF. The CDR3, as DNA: TGTGCCAGCAGTGACGGGACAGACAAAGCTTTCTTT.

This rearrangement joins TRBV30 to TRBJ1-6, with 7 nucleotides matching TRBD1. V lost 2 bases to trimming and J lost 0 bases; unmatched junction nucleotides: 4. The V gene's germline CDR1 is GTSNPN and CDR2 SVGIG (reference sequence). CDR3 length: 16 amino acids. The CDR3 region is CAWSRQGLSYNSPLHF. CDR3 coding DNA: TGTGCCTGGAGTAGACAGGGTCTCTCCTATAATTCACCCCTCCACTTT.

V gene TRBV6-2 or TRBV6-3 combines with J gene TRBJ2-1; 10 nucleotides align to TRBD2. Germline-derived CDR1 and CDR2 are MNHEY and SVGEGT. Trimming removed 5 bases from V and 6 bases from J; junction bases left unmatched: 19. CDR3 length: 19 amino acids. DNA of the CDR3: TGTGCCAGCAGTCCCTGGGCACCACAGAAGCGGGGGGGCGGCAATGAGCAGTTCTTC. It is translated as CASSPWAPQKRGGGNEQFF.

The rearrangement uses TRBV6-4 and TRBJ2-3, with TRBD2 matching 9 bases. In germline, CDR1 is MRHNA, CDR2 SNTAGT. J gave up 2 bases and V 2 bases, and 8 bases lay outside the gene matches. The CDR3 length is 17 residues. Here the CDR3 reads CASSDGQRGAYTDTQYF. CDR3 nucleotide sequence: TGTGCCAGCAGTGACGGGCAGCGGGGGGCCTACACAGATACGCAGTATTTT.

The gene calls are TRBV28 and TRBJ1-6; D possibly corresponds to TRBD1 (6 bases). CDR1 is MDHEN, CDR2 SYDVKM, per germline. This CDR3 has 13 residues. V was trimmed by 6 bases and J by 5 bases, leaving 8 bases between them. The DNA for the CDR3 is TGTGCCAGCAGGGACAGTAATAATTCACCCCTCCACTTT. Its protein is CASRDSNNSPLHF.

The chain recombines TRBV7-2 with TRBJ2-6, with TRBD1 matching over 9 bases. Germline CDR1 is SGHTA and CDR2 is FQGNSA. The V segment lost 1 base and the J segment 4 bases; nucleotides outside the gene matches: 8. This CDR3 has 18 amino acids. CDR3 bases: TGTGCCAGCAGCTTAGTGGGGACAGGGTTAGCAGGGGCCAACGTCCTGACTTTC. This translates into CASSLVGTGLAGANVLTF.

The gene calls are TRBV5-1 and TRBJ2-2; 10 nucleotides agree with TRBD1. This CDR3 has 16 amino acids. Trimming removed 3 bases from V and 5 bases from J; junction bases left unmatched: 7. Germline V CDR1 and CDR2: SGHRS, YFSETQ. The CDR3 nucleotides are TGCGCCAGCAGCTCCCCGGGACAGGGGACGACCGGGGAGCTGTTTTTT. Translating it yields CASSSPGQGTTGELFF.

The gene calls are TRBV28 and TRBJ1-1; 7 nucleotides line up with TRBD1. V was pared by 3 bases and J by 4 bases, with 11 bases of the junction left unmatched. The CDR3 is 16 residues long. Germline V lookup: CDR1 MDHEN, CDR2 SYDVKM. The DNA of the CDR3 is TGTGCCAGCAGTTTCGGTCCGACAGGGAGTACCACTGAAGCTTTCTTT. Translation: CASSFGPTGSTTEAFF. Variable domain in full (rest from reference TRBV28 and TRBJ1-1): DVKVTQSSRYLVKRTGEKVFLECVQDMDHENMFWYRQDPGLGLRLIYFSYDVKMKEKGDIPEGYSVSREKKERFSLILESASTNQTSMYLCASSFGPTGSTTEAFFGQGTRLTVV.

CDR3 nucleotide sequence: TGTGCCAGCAGCGTAGAGGCCCGGACTGAAGCTTTCTTT. It is translated as CASSVEARTEAFF. The chain links TRBV9 to TRBJ1-1; D not certain. This CDR3 has 13 amino acids. Trimming removed 0 bases at V and 5 bases at J, with 8 bases between. Per the germline V gene, CDR1 is SGDLS and CDR2 is YYNGEE.

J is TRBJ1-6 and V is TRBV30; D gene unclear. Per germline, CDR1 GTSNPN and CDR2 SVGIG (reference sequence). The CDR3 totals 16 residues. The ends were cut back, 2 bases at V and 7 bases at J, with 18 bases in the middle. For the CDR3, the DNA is TGTGCCTGGAGTCGCCCGGGAGTACTCGGGAATTCACCCCTCCACTTT. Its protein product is CAWSRPGVLGNSPLHF.

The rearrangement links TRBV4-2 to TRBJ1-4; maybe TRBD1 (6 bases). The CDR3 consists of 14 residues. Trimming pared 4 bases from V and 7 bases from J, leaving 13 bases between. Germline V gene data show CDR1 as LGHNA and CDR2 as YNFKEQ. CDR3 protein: CASSLRDKGEKLFF. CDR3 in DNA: TGTGCCAGCAGCCTTAGGGACAAAGGTGAAAAACTGTTTTTT.